These 19 T cell receptor beta chains came from one sample sequenced in a study of cytomegalovirus exposure and HLA in healthy donors. PCR amplification relied on 60 Vbeta primers (plus 13 Jbeta primers). Method: immunoSEQ multiplex PCR; TCRdb's copy keeps in-frame clones and lacks some. Of tens of thousands of clones detected, about three quarters appear once; the ten largest clones hold less than 5.5%. Material: PBMCs. These receptors were taken from a male donor in good health and CMV-seropositive.

This chain links TRBV7-2 with TRBJ2-3, with 12 bases matching TRBD2. The ends lost 3 bases at V and 0 bases at J; junction bases unmatched: 7. The CDR3 is made up of 18 amino acids. Germline assignment: CDR1 SGHTA and CDR2 FQGNSA. The CDR3 nucleotides read TGTGCCAGCAGCTTGTCTCGGACTAGCGGGACAAGCACAGATACGCAGTATTTT. It yields the protein CASSLSRTSGTSTDTQYF.

The chain joins TRBV6-1 to TRBJ1-2, with TRBD1 matching over 12 bases. Germline V gives CDR1 MNHNS, CDR2 SASEGT. This CDR3 is 17 amino acids long. V lost 4 bases to trimming and J lost 0 bases; unmatched junction nucleotides: 6. The CDR3 DNA sequence: TGTGCCAGCAGTGCGGCCGGGACAGGGGGCGCTAACTATGGCTACACCTTC. It yields the protein CASSAAGTGGANYGYTF.

The chain links TRBV28 to TRBJ1-2, with D perhaps TRBD1 (6 bases). The germline V and J ends were trimmed by 2 bases and 2 bases, with 15 bases remaining between them. CDR1 MDHEN and CDR2 SYDVKM come from the germline V gene. CDR3 size: 16 residues. CDR3 loop: CASSLLGTQLNYGYTF. CDR3 nucleotides: TGTGCCAGCAGTTTACTAGGGACACAGCTAAACTATGGCTACACCTTC.

The CDR3 sequence: CASSLTGLMTKTQYF. In DNA, the CDR3 is TGCGCCAGCAGCTTGACGGGACTCATGACGAAGACCCAGTACTTC. The chain recombines TRBV5-1 with TRBJ2-5; possibly TRBD2 for D (6 bases). V was clipped by 1 base and J by 6 bases, with 16 bases between them. This CDR3 has 15 residues. Germline values: CDR1 SGHRS, CDR2 YFSETQ.

The genes are TRBV27 and TRBJ1-4; 8 nucleotides agree with TRBD1. The junction had 5 bases not matched to a gene; V was cut back by 5 bases and J by 3 bases. The CDR3 length is 15 residues. Germline loops: CDR1 MNHEY, CDR2 SMNVEV (reference sequence). The CDR3 bases are TGTGCCAGCAGTGCCCAGGGGGCGGCTAATGAAAAACTGTTTTTT. It is translated as CASSAQGAANEKLFF.

The J gene is TRBJ2-7, the V gene TRBV5-1; a possible D gene is TRBD1 (6 bases). Germline CDR1 and CDR2: SGHRS and YFSETQ. V was shortened by 5 bases and J by 2 bases, with 8 bases between the two germline ends. This CDR3 is 12 amino acids long. The CDR3 spells CASRGAAYEQYF. CDR3 in DNA: TGCGCCAGCAGGGGGGCAGCCTACGAGCAGTACTTC.

V and J are TRBV6-5 and TRBJ1-1; 8 bases are a match to TRBD1. Germline loops: CDR1 MNHEY, CDR2 SVGAGI. The V and J ends lost 3 bases and 4 bases, in that order; junction bases with no gene match: 7. The CDR3 is 15 residues long. CDR3 in DNA: TGTGCCAGCAGTTATTACAGGGGGAGGGGCACTGAAGCTTTCTTT. This encodes CASSYYRGRGTEAFF.

This clone appeared once. The chain links TRBV11-2 to TRBJ1-4; 7 bases agree with TRBD1. CDR1 is SGHAT, CDR2 FQNNGV, per germline. The trim removed 3 bases at V and 8 bases at J, leaving 12 bases unmatched. The CDR3 has 16 amino acids. The CDR3 is CASSFAPTGLHEKLFF. The CDR3 DNA follows: TGTGCCAGCAGCTTTGCTCCGACAGGGCTGCACGAAAAACTGTTTTTT.

This CDR3 is CARGKRPHGQADVETQYF. In DNA form, the CDR3 reads TGTGCCCGCGGGAAGAGGCCTCACGGACAGGCCGATGTGGAGACCCAGTACTTC. The chain carries TRBV30 and TRBJ2-5; possibly TRBD1 for D (7 bases). The CDR3 extends over 18 amino acids. CDR1 GTSNPN and CDR2 SVGIG come from the germline V gene (reference sequence). Trimming removed 8 bases at V and 5 bases at J, with 33 bases between.

This clone was observed a single time. The same CDR3 can be traced to other DNA sequences in this sample. The chain uses TRBV5-1 and TRBJ1-1; no definite D call. Deletions cut 0 bases from V and 5 bases from J, with 8 bases between. The germline V gene encodes CDR1 SGHRS and CDR2 YFSETQ. The CDR3 totals 13 residues. The CDR3 spells CASSLVTGTEAFF. The DNA for the CDR3 is TGCGCCAGCAGCTTGGTTACGGGTACTGAAGCTTTCTTT.

V gene TRBV11-2 combines with J gene TRBJ2-7; maybe TRBD2 (5 bases). CDR3 size: 15 residues. The germline gives CDR1 SGHAT, CDR2 FQNNGV. V lost 1 base and J 3 bases, leaving 13 bases between the germline ends. CDR3: CASSLVAGSIYEQYF. In DNA form, the CDR3 reads TGTGCCAGCAGCTTAGTGGCGGGTTCCATCTACGAGCAGTACTTC.

The genes are TRBV28 and TRBJ1-1, with D unresolved. This CDR3 is built from 15 residues. V was pared by 2 bases and J by 4 bases, with 14 bases between. Germline V gene sequence: CDR1 MDHEN, CDR2 SYDVKM. The DNA of the CDR3 is TGTGCCAGCAGTTTAAGGAGGGTTTTGATCACTGAAGCTTTCTTT. Amino acids: CASSLRRVLITEAFF.

The CDR3 DNA follows: TGTGCCAGTAGATCCGGGACAGTGAACACCGGGGAGCTGTTTTTT. Its protein is CASRSGTVNTGELFF. This chain joins TRBV19 and TRBJ2-2, with 7 positions matching TRBD1. The CDR3 consists of 15 residues. CDR1 and CDR2 (germline): LNHDA, SQIVND (reference sequence). Unmatched junction bases numbered 5, after V lost 6 bases and J lost 1 base.

The rearrangement uses TRBV5-6 and TRBJ2-1; a possible D gene is TRBD2 (6 bases). Germline CDR1 SGHDT, CDR2 YYEEEE. The CDR3 consists of 17 residues. V was trimmed by 6 bases and J by 2 bases, leaving 21 bases between them. CDR3 sequence: CASKPPGGLATYNEQFF. The CDR3 DNA reads TGTGCCAGCAAACCACCTGGGGGGTTAGCCACCTACAATGAGCAGTTCTTC.

This chain links TRBV27 with TRBJ2-2, with a possible D match to TRBD2 (6 bases). The V end lost 6 bases, the J end lost 0 bases, and 23 bases lay between the germline ends. The germline V gene has CDR1 MNHEY and CDR2 SMNVEV (reference sequence). The CDR3 covers 19 residues. The CDR3 DNA reads TGTGCCAGCAGCACCAGTCCTCTTTTCGGGGAGGCGAACACCGGGGAGCTGTTTTTT. As protein: CASSTSPLFGEANTGELFF.

The chain has TRBV27 and TRBJ2-1; maybe TRBD1 (6 bases). With 2 bases removed from V and 6 bases from J, the gap between germline ends came to 11 bases. CDR1 MNHEY and CDR2 SMNVEV come from the germline V gene (reference sequence). The CDR3 sequence is 14 residues long. CDR3 residues: CASSLRQGGNEQFF. In DNA, the CDR3 is TGTGCCAGCAGTTTAAGGCAAGGGGGCAATGAGCAGTTCTTC.

This chain links TRBV30 with TRBJ2-3; 10 bases match TRBD2. Germline lookup yields CDR1 GTSNPN and CDR2 SVGIG (reference sequence). Unmatched junction bases numbered 4, after V lost 7 bases and J lost 0 bases. The CDR3 is made up of 14 amino acids. The CDR3: CAFSSGGSTDTQYF. The DNA for the CDR3 is TGTGCCTTCTCTAGCGGGGGTAGCACAGATACGCAGTATTTT.

The V gene is TRBV18, the J gene TRBJ1-4; D is undetermined. The ends were cut back, 4 bases at V and 10 bases at J, with 10 bases in the middle. CDR1 is KGHSH and CDR2 is LQKENI in the germline V gene. The CDR3 contains 12 residues. For the CDR3, the DNA is TGTGCCAGCTCACAACCGAGAGGAAAACTGTTTTTT. Translation: CASSQPRGKLFF.

This sequence joins TRBV7-8 and TRBJ1-1; D call uncertain. CDR3 length: 15 residues. From germline, CDR1 is SGHVS and CDR2 FQNEAQ. V lost 5 bases and J lost 3, with 16 bases in between. The CDR3 DNA follows: TGTGCCAGCAGCCTTATTGGTGGGAGAGACACTGAAGCTTTCTTT. Translating gives CASSLIGGRDTEAFF.